These 22 T cell receptor beta chains share one sample of origin, sequenced in a study of OX40 agonist ivuxolimab in advanced cancers. Profiled with immunoSEQ multiplex PCR; TCRdb holds only in-frame clones, not every one. The sample includes about 62,000 clones, nearly 95% of them seen just once. The sample in question was CD4+ or CD8+ T cells sorted from blood, obtained in a trial of the OX40 agonist ivuxolimab. Receptors were obtained from an adult with an advanced solid tumor such as melanoma, head and neck, liver or kidney cancer.

This chain joins TRBV9 and TRBJ2-7; D unresolved. The germline V and J ends were trimmed by 1 base and 1 base, with 9 bases remaining between them. The CDR3 covers 14 residues. CDR1 and CDR2 from the germline V gene are SGDLS and YYNGEE. CDR3 DNA sequence: TGTGCCAGCAGCGTAAAGGATGGGTCCTACGAGCAGTACTTC. Encoded protein: CASSVKDGSYEQYF.

This chain connects TRBV15 to TRBJ2-7, with D perhaps TRBD1 or TRBD2 (6 bases each). The CDR3 length is 15 residues. V was shortened by 1 base and J by 3 bases, with 13 bases between the two germline ends. Germline CDR1 reads LNHNV; CDR2 reads YYDKDF (reference sequence). The DNA of the CDR3 is TGTGCCACCAGCAGAGCTCCAGGGGAGGACTACGAGCAGTACTTC. Translating it yields CATSRAPGEDYEQYF.

CDR3 amino acids: CARSSRWDRDYEQYF. The CDR3 DNA sequence: TGTGCCAGAAGCTCACGATGGGACAGGGACTACGAGCAGTACTTC. The J gene is TRBJ2-7, the V gene TRBV5-3, with 9 bases matching TRBD1. Being an ORF, TRBV5-3 has a function that is uncertain. This CDR3 comprises 15 residues. V was clipped by 3 bases and J by 3 bases; unmatched bases: 7.

This chain connects TRBV6-1 to TRBJ1-4; 9 positions agree with TRBD1. From germline, CDR1 is MNHNS and CDR2 SASEGT. This CDR3 region has 13 residues. J lost 7 bases, V lost 9 bases, and 6 bases had no gene match. CDR3 DNA sequence: TGTGCCAGTACAGGGGGCTGGAGTGAAAAACTGTTTTTT. It specifies CASTGGWSEKLFF.

The chain joins TRBV5-1 to TRBJ2-7, with TRBD1 identical over 9 bases. This CDR3 is 16 amino acids long. The V gene's germline CDR1 is SGHRS and CDR2 YFSETQ. J was trimmed by 3 bases and V by 4 bases; bases with no gene match: 11. DNA for the CDR3: TGCGCCAGCAGCACCTGGGGGACAGGGACGTTCTACGAGCAGTACTTC. Its protein is CASSTWGTGTFYEQYF.

V is TRBV6-5 and J is TRBJ2-5, with D unclear. The CDR3 spans 11 residues. Trimming removed 2 bases from V and 2 bases from J, with 0 bases in between. Germline lookup yields CDR1 MNHEY and CDR2 SVGAGI. CDR3: CASSYQETQYF. CDR3 DNA sequence: TGTGCCAGCAGTTACCAAGAGACCCAGTACTTC.

The CDR3 DNA is TGTGCCAGCAGCTTAATGCTAGCGGGGTATGATACGCAGTATTTT. This translates into CASSLMLAGYDTQYF. The chain couples TRBV7-3 to TRBJ2-3; 9 nucleotides line up with TRBD2. The CDR3 consists of 15 residues. Germline V gene data show CDR1 as SGHTA and CDR2 as FQGTGA. The V and J ends lost 1 base and 6 bases, in that order; junction bases with no gene match: 5.

The chain recombines TRBV11-2 with TRBJ2-7; D is ambiguous. The length of the CDR3 is 15 residues. The germline CDR1 and CDR2 sequences are SGHAT and FQNNGV. Trimming shortened V by 0 bases and J by 2 bases, and 11 bases separated the two germline ends. CDR3 DNA: TGTGCCAGCAGCTTAGATGGTCTTGACCCCTACGAGCAGTACTTC. As protein: CASSLDGLDPYEQYF.

The CDR3 protein is CASSLRTGLNTEAFF. DNA for the CDR3: TGTGCCAGCAGTTTACGGACAGGGTTGAACACTGAAGCTTTCTTT. V gene TRBV6-1 combines with J gene TRBJ1-1; the match to TRBD1 covers 8 bases. This CDR3 spans 15 amino acids. Looked up from germline, CDR1 is MNHNS and CDR2 is SASEGT. Trimming took 5 bases from V and 0 from J; bases not matched to a gene: 5.

The chain links TRBV6-4 to TRBJ2-1; 8 bases match TRBD2. The V gene end was trimmed by 2 bases and the J gene end by 5 bases; junction bases not matched to a gene: 5. The CDR3 has 15 amino acids. CDR1 and CDR2 from the germline V gene are MRHNA and SNTAGT. Written as DNA, the CDR3 is TGTGCCAGCAGTGACGGGCTAGCGGGCAACAATGAGCAGTTCTTC. Translated, it gives CASSDGLAGNNEQFF.

The chain couples TRBV7-9 to TRBJ2-2; TRBD2 aligns across 9 bases. Germline CDR1 and CDR2: SEHNR and FQNEAQ (reference sequence). V shed 5 bases and J 6 bases; nucleotides not matched to a gene: 10. The CDR3 is made up of 16 amino acids. The CDR3 coding sequence is TGTGCCAGCAGCCCCCCTGGCGGGGGGGCCGCCGGGGAGCTGTTTTTT. Translation: CASSPPGGGAAGELFF.

The chain uses TRBV10-3 and TRBJ1-5; D remains ambiguous. Per germline, CDR1 ENHRY and CDR2 SYGVKD. This CDR3 has 12 residues. Trimming took off 4 bases at V and 4 bases at J, with 5 bases between the two ends. Here the CDR3 reads CAISGQNQPQHF. DNA of the CDR3: TGTGCCATCAGTGGTCAAAATCAGCCCCAGCATTTT.

This chain links TRBV4-1 with TRBJ2-7; D possibly corresponds to TRBD2 (6 bases). This CDR3 is 14 amino acids long. In germline, CDR1 is MGHRA, CDR2 YSYEKL. Deletions cut 4 bases from V and 6 bases from J, with 16 bases between. The CDR3 DNA reads TGCGCCAGCAGCCCCCCCGATAATAGCGGCGAGCAGTACTTC. Its translation is CASSPPDNSGEQYF.

The rearrangement uses TRBV29-1 and TRBJ2-7, with D tentatively TRBD1 (6 bases). Germline V gives CDR1 SQVTM, CDR2 ANQGSEA. CDR3 length equals 12 residues. V was cut by 5 bases and J by 2 bases, with 10 bases left in between. CDR3 DNA sequence: TGCAGCGTTCTGGACAGCGCCTACGAGCAGTACTTC. This codes for CSVLDSAYEQYF.

The chain links TRBV6-1 to TRBJ1-5; 7 bases are a match to TRBD1. CDR1 and CDR2 from the germline V gene are MNHNS and SASEGT. The CDR3 consists of 14 residues. V was pared by 6 bases and J by 6 bases, with 8 bases of the junction left unmatched. In DNA, the CDR3 is TGTGCCAGCAGGCTTACAGGGGAGGGTCAGCCCCAGCATTTT. It specifies CASRLTGEGQPQHF.

The rearrangement uses TRBV9 and TRBJ1-2; 11 bases are shared with TRBD1. Germline V gene sequence: CDR1 SGDLS, CDR2 YYNGEE. The J segment lost 4 bases and the V segment lost 3 bases, leaving 8 bases of the junction unmatched. CDR3 length: 16 amino acids. DNA of the CDR3: TGTGCCAGCAGCGAAATTGGGGACAGGGGGTCCTATGGCTACACCTTC. This sequence encodes CASSEIGDRGSYGYTF.

The chain joins TRBV19 to TRBJ2-5, with 8 bases identical to TRBD2. The V and J ends lost 10 bases and 4 bases, in that order; junction bases with no gene match: 5. The length of the CDR3 is 12 residues. Germline CDR1 reads LNHDA; CDR2 reads SQIVND (reference sequence). The CDR3 reads CATLAGPETQYF. In nucleotides, the CDR3 is TGTGCCACCTTAGCGGGACCAGAGACCCAGTACTTC.

V is TRBV6-5 and J is TRBJ2-1; 8 positions match TRBD2. CDR1 is MNHEY, CDR2 SVGAGI, per germline. V gave up 1 base and J gave up 10 bases; unmatched junction bases: 9. The CDR3 extends over 15 amino acids. The CDR3 sequence: CASSYYAGGPVEQFF. CDR3 in DNA: TGTGCCAGCAGTTACTATGCGGGGGGCCCCGTCGAGCAGTTCTTC.

The rearrangement links TRBV6-6 to TRBJ2-7, with TRBD2 matching over 7 bases. V gave up 0 bases and J gave up 6 bases; unmatched junction bases: 5. Germline V gene data show CDR1 as MNHNY and CDR2 as SVGAGI (reference sequence). This CDR3 region has 14 residues. CDR3 region: CASSYSAGVLEQYF. CDR3 nucleotide sequence: TGTGCCAGCAGTTACTCTGCGGGAGTTCTCGAGCAGTACTTC.

The chain has TRBV2 and TRBJ2-5; 8 nucleotides align to TRBD2. Trimming took 0 bases from V and 5 from J; bases not matched to a gene: 17. Per germline, CDR1 SNHLY and CDR2 FYNNEI. The CDR3 is 19 residues long. CDR3 residues: CASSEAIVPYRGGWETQYF. Here the CDR3 DNA reads TGTGCCAGCAGTGAAGCCATTGTCCCCTATCGGGGGGGCTGGGAGACCCAGTACTTC.

This clone came up a few times. The J gene is TRBJ1-1, the V gene TRBV30; a weak D match, TRBD1 (5 bases). Germline V lookup: CDR1 GTSNPN, CDR2 SVGIG (reference sequence). The CDR3 contains 13 residues. Trimming shortened V by 2 bases and J by 1 base, and 8 bases separated the two germline ends. The CDR3 DNA sequence: TGTGCCTGGAGTCTAGACAGGAACACTGAAGCTTTCTTT. Translation: CAWSLDRNTEAFF.

The chain employs TRBV7-6 and TRBJ2-1, with 10 positions matching TRBD2. V dropped 1 base and J dropped 1; count of bases not matched to a gene: 4. Germline CDR1 and CDR2: SGHVS and FNYEAQ. The CDR3 has 17 amino acids. The CDR3 DNA follows: TGTGCCAGCAGCTTAGTGTCTAGCGGGGGATCCTACAATGAGCAGTTCTTC. Protein: CASSLVSSGGSYNEQFF.